Included here is one TCR beta chain sequence, with context. What antigen it recognizes has not been identified. No clone much larger than this one lies a single base away; base qualities are absent. This sample stems from a study of blood T cell repertoires in COVID-19 (dated by TCRdb to 2018 to 2020). In terms of the full investigation: Samples from collaborators originated in the United States, Italy and Spain and spanned both the acute and convalescent phases of COVID-19. The material from the prospective study consisted of cDNA or gDNA derived from T cells, B-cell-depleted T cells, or PBMCs. The dataset comprised deeply sampled blood TCRbeta repertoires from subjects exposed to, actively infected with, or recovered from COVID-19. The repertoires were released in a freely available public database intended as a resource for research on the immune response to SARS-CoV-2. Samples were obtained from the ongoing ImmuneRACE study (first 160 participants) and from some 1,200 subjects provided by 6 global collaborators. Nearly every sample came with metadata listing a de-identified subject ID, COVID-19 status, age in years and sex. Where available, HLA class I and class II types were obtained from metadata supplied by the sample provider rather than from assay-based typing. Summary of the overall study and its limitations: The amount of clinical and demographic metadata varied by source and participant and was provided uncurated.

The collaborating institutions used their own protocols to collect whole blood in K2EDTA tubes. For TCRbeta analysis, collaborators shipped samples in one of three forms: frozen whole blood, isolated PBMCs, or DNA extracted from either of those sample types. TCRbeta CDR3 regions were amplified from genomic DNA using the immunoSEQ Assay, a bias-controlled multiplex PCR. The source study handled its data this way. The number of nucleated cells in each sample was estimated by amplification of reference gene primers within the assay. To quantify the absolute abundance of each unique TCRbeta CDR3 rearrangement, sequence reads were collapsed and filtered. For each sample, productive Simpson clonality was calculated as the square root of Simpson's diversity index across productive rearrangements. Not all clones reach the TCRdb copy of this immuneACCESS table, which keeps in-frame sequences only. Checked studies attribute under half of the gap to unresolved V genes and leave the rest unexplained. V, J and clone size are taken as reported in that table, and D and trimming were inferred from the DNA itself. In all, the sample holds more than 80,000 clones, and roughly 90% of those were seen once. In total, the top ten clones hold about 1.5% of the sample.

The sequenced material came from peripheral blood. The sequence was collected from a human donor with active COVID-19. The donor label of this sample is uncertain.

The nucleotide sequence is given as TGTGCCAGCACCGAACGGGGGGGTTACTATGGCTACACCTTC. The encoded protein is CASTERGGYYGYTF. This chain joins TRBV6-5 to TRBJ1-2; TRBD1 might be the D gene, on 5 matching bases. The V end loses 7 bases and the J end loses 3 bases, and a stretch of 15 bases separates them. The CDR3 spans 14 residues, from the cysteine through the phenylalanine. Only the CDR3 region is kept as DNA, spanning 42 bases read in frame from base 1. In the germline V gene, CDR1 corresponds to MNHEY and CDR2 to SVGAGI.